The T cell receptor beta chain described here comes from a study of blood T cell repertoires in COVID-19. Sequencing used immunoSEQ multiplex PCR; TCRdb keeps in-frame clones, though not all of them. The profile covers approximately 230,000 clones, with approximately 82% appearing a single time and roughly 4.9% taken by the ten largest. The V gene's germline CDR1 is SGHNT and CDR2 YYREEE (reference sequence). The CDR3 consists of 16 residues. Trimming removed 2 bases from V and 4 bases from J; junction bases left unmatched: 12. The receptor was isolated from an elderly woman with active or convalescent COVID-19. Sequenced: peripheral blood. This chain links TRBV5-4 with TRBJ2-7; 7 bases are a match to TRBD2. The CDR3 bases are TGTGCCAGCAGCTTAGAGTTCGGCGGGAGTCGATACGAGCAGTACTTC. This codes for CASSLEFGGSRYEQYF. Complete variable domain (other parts from reference TRBV5-4 and TRBJ2-7): ETGVTQSPTHLIKTRGQQVTLRCSSQSGHNTVSWYQQALGQGPQFIFQYYREEENGRGNFPPRFSGLQFPNYSSELNVNALELDDSALYLCASSLEFGGSRYEQYFGPGTRLTVT.